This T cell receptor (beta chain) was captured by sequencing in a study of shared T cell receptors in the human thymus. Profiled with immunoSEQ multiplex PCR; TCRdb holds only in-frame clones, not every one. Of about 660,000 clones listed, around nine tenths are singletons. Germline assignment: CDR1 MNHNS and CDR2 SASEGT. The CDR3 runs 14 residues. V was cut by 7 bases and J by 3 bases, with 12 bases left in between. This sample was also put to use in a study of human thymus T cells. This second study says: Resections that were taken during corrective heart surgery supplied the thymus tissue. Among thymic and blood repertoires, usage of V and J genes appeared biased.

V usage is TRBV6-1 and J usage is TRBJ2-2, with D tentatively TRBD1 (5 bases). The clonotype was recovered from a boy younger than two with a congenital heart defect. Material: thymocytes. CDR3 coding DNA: TGTGCCAGCAATCGACAGTCGTACACCGGGGAGCTGTTTTTT. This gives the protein CASNRQSYTGELFF.